These 12 T cell receptor beta chains were all obtained from the same sample, sequenced in a study of cytomegalovirus exposure and HLA in healthy donors. PCR used 60 Vbeta primers and 13 Jbeta primers. Produced via immunoSEQ multiplex PCR; TCRdb's table is partial and in-frame only. The profile shows around 150,000 clones, around 83% of them singletons. Sequenced: PBMCs. These receptors were obtained from a girl aged 2-10 years in good health and CMV-seropositive.

This rearrangement joins TRBV7-2 to TRBJ2-2, with D perhaps matching TRBD1 (5 bases). Germline CDR1 is SGHTA and CDR2 is FQGNSA. There are 15 residues in the CDR3. Trimming removed 3 bases from V and 1 base from J, with 9 bases in between. In DNA form, the CDR3 reads TGTGCCAGCAGCTTGCGGACACTGAACACCGGGGAGCTGTTTTTT. Translation gives CASSLRTLNTGELFF.

This chain links TRBV30 with TRBJ1-5; D possibly corresponds to TRBD1 (6 bases). This CDR3 spans 12 amino acids. Trimming shortened V by 5 bases and J by 7 bases, and 12 bases separated the two germline ends. Germline values: CDR1 GTSNPN, CDR2 SVGIG (reference sequence). CDR3: CAWGQGSQPQHF. Written as DNA, the CDR3 is TGTGCCTGGGGGCAGGGGAGCCAGCCCCAGCATTTT.

J is TRBJ1-2 and V is TRBV27; 7 nucleotides line up with TRBD1. The CDR3 contains 17 residues. V was clipped by 0 bases and J by 5 bases; unmatched bases: 12. CDR1 MNHEY and CDR2 SMNVEV come from the germline V gene (reference sequence). In DNA, the CDR3 is TGTGCCAGCAGTTTATCCGAACAGGGGTTGGTGGATTATGGCTACACCTTC. It codes for CASSLSEQGLVDYGYTF.

In its sample, this clone was seen a few times. The chain carries TRBV30 and TRBJ1-1, with TRBD1 identical over 10 bases. This CDR3 is built from 12 residues. From germline, CDR1 is GTSNPN and CDR2 SVGIG (reference sequence). Trimming removed 4 bases from V and 11 bases from J; junction bases left unmatched: 7. The CDR3 nucleotides read TGTGCCTGGAAGCGGGACAGGGGAACGGCTTTCTTT. It specifies CAWKRDRGTAFF.

Worth noting for this clone: One end of the junction is discordant with germline, which a read error may explain. The rearrangement joins TRBV5-4 to TRBJ2-3; 7 nucleotides align to TRBD2. The germline V gene encodes CDR1 SGHNT and CDR2 YYREEE (reference sequence). The CDR3 spans 12 residues. CDR3 sequence reads: CASSFHGGSRDF. DNA of the CDR3: TGTGCCAGCAGCTTCCACGGCGGGAGTAGGGATTTT. The whole variable domain, remainder taken from reference TRBV5-4 and TRBJ2-3, is ETGVTQSPTHLIKTRGQQVTLRCSSQSGHNTVSWYQQALGQGPQFIFQYYREEENGRGNFPPRFSGLQFPNYSSELNVNALELDDSALYLCASSFHGGSRDFGPGTRLTVL.

The chain couples TRBV30 to TRBJ1-4; 7 bases match TRBD1. The CDR3 extends over 15 amino acids. The germline V gene has CDR1 GTSNPN and CDR2 SVGIG (reference sequence). J was trimmed by 3 bases and V by 3 bases; bases with no gene match: 7. This CDR3 is CAWRTGSIANEKLFF. In DNA, the CDR3 is TGTGCCTGGAGGACAGGGAGTATAGCTAATGAAAAACTGTTTTTT.

The V call is TRBV9, the J call TRBJ2-5; 12 positions agree with TRBD2. Germline V lookup: CDR1 SGDLS, CDR2 YYNGEE. J gave up 11 bases and V 0 bases, and 5 bases lay outside the gene matches. The CDR3 covers 14 residues. The CDR3 region has the DNA TGTGCCAGCAGCGTAGGACTAGCGGGAGTGGAGCAGTACTTC. It yields the protein CASSVGLAGVEQYF.

This chain joins TRBV25-1 and TRBJ2-3; 7 nucleotides agree with TRBD1. The trim removed 3 bases at V and 2 bases at J, leaving 2 bases unmatched. CDR1 and CDR2 (germline): MGHDK, SYGVNS. There are 14 residues in the CDR3. Here the CDR3 reads CASSEDRTTDTQYF. CDR3 bases: TGTGCCAGCAGTGAGGACAGGACCACAGATACGCAGTATTTT.

V usage is TRBV10-3 and J usage is TRBJ1-1; no definite D call. Germline assignment: CDR1 ENHRY and CDR2 SYGVKD. V shed 2 bases and J shed 1 base, with 11 bases lying between them. The CDR3 loop spans 15 amino acids. This CDR3 is CAISEEPDSNTEAFF. CDR3 bases: TGTGCCATCAGTGAGGAGCCGGACTCGAACACTGAAGCTTTCTTT.

This chain connects TRBV29-1 to TRBJ2-5, with 7 bases fitting TRBD1. Germline CDR1 SQVTM, CDR2 ANQGSEA. J gave up 7 bases and V 5 bases, and 7 bases lay outside the gene matches. The CDR3 is 12 residues long. CDR3 in DNA: TGCAGCGTTCACGACAGGGCACGGACCCAGTACTTC. Amino acids: CSVHDRARTQYF.

This clone was observed a single time. This chain joins TRBV6-1 and TRBJ1-1; unclear D gene. Germline V gives CDR1 MNHNS, CDR2 SASEGT. The V end lost 5 bases, the J end lost 7 bases, and 14 bases lay between the germline ends. This CDR3 comprises 13 residues. In nucleotides, the CDR3 is TGTGCCAGCAGTCGAGGGTTTGGAAGTGAAGCTTTCTTT. Translation gives CASSRGFGSEAFF.

The chain uses TRBV4-2 and TRBJ2-1; D is possibly TRBD2 (5 bases). Germline V gene lookup returns CDR1 LGHNA and CDR2 YNFKEQ. V dropped 2 bases and J dropped 4 bases, with 18 bases sitting between them. This CDR3 region has 17 residues. The CDR3 DNA is TGTGCCAGCAGCCAAAACCCTGAGGGAGCGATGTACAATGAGCAGTTCTTC. Translation gives CASSQNPEGAMYNEQFF.